The rows below give T cell receptor beta chains drawn from one sample of a study of T cell changes during pregnancy in multiple sclerosis. This table comes from immunoSEQ multiplex PCR, and its TCRdb copy is limited to in-frame clones, with some not included. Among under 55,000 clones, about nine tenths were seen once, and the ten largest hold roughly 10%. The sequences come from CD8+ T cells from peripheral blood mononuclear cells, collected after pregnancy. These receptors were obtained from a female donor with multiple sclerosis, enrolled in a pregnancy study. CDR3s include the opening cysteine and the closing phenylalanine or tryptophan. A D gene is named only where the DNA matches it firmly. Size values are once, few and many counts, or a class for expanded clones, and some rows have none.

once TRBJ1-2 TRBV9 TRBD1 TGTGCCAGCACCGAAGGACAGGGAGGCTATGGCTACACCTTC CASTEGQGGYGYTF
- TRBJ2-7 TRBV6-5 - TGTGCCAGCGGGACTTCTATTTCCTACGAGCAGTACTTC CASGTSISYEQYF
- TRBJ2-7 TRBV11-2 - TGTGCCAGCAGCCCACTCGCCTACGAGCAGTACTTC CASSPLAYEQYF
- TRBJ2-7 TRBV7-9 - TGTGCCAGCAGCATCGGGACTTTCCCCTACGAGCAGTACTTC CASSIGTFPYEQYF
- TRBJ1-1 TRBV18 - TGTGCCAGCTCACCACCGGAGGTCGGTGAAGCTTTCTTT CASSPPEVGEAFF
- TRBJ1-1 TRBV7-8 - TGTGCCAGCAGCCCGGATCACAGGGTTGGTGAAGCTTTCTTT CASSPDHRVGEAFF
- TRBJ1-1 TRBV5-6 - TGTGCCAGCAAGGTGGCAGGGGTCTATGGCGGTGAAGCTTTCTTT CASKVAGVYGGEAFF
many TRBJ2-7 TRBV6-5 - TGTGCCAGCAGTTACACAAATATGGTCAGCGAGCAGTACTTC CASSYTNMVSEQYF
- TRBJ1-2 TRBV10-2 - TGCGCCAGCAGTGAGGTCAGGTTCGGTGGCTACACCTTC CASSEVRFGGYTF
- TRBJ1-5 TRBV5-6 - TGTGCCAGCAGCTTGCTTTCAGGGGCGCTTGAGCCCCAGCATTTT CASSLLSGALEPQHF
- TRBJ2-7 TRBV29-1 TRBD1 TGCAGCGCTGGGACAGGGAGCTCCTACGAGCAGTACTTC CSAGTGSSYEQYF
- TRBJ2-5 TRBV2 - TGTGCCAGCAGTGATACAGGGCAGACCCAGTACTTC CASSDTGQTQYF
- TRBJ2-3 TRBV4-2 TRBD2 TGTGCCATCTCCGGGACTAGCGGGGCAGCAGATACGCAGTATTTT CAISGTSGAADTQYF
- TRBJ1-4 TRBV5-6 - TGTGCCAGCAGCTGGCAGGGTAATGAAAAACTGTTTTTT CASSWQGNEKLFF
- TRBJ2-3 TRBV6-1 - TGTGCCAGCAGTAATATACAGGGAGGGACAGATACGCAGTATTTT CASSNIQGGTDTQYF
- TRBJ2-1 TRBV9 TRBD2 TGTGCCAGCAGCGTAGGACTAGCGGGCGTGAATGAGCAGTTCTTC CASSVGLAGVNEQFF
- TRBJ2-3 TRBV11-2 - TGTGCCAGCAGCGACTGGCCAGATACGCAGTATTTT CASSDWPDTQYF
- TRBJ2-7 TRBV2 - TGTGCCAGCGGGAGCTCCTACGAGCAGTACTTC CASGSSYEQYF
- TRBJ1-6 TRBV9 - TGTGCCAGCAGCGTAGATACGGTACATTCACCCCTCCACTTT CASSVDTVHSPLHF
- TRBJ2-5 TRBV5-8 - TGTGCCAGCAGCTTGACTAAGATCGAGGCCCAGTACTTC CASSLTKIEAQYF
once TRBJ1-2 TRBV25-1 - TGTGCCAGCAGTGATTCGGACAGATATGGCTACACCTTC CASSDSDRYGYTF
- TRBJ1-5 TRBV27 - TGTGCCAGCAGTTTAGCTACACGAGGACAGCCCCAGCATTTT CASSLATRGQPQHF
- TRBJ1-1 TRBV19 - TGTGCCAGTAGCCTCCTGGCAGGGCTGAATACTGAAGCTTTCTTT CASSLLAGLNTEAFF
- TRBJ2-7 TRBV6-1 TRBD2 TGTGCCAGCAGTGATAGCGGGGGGCCATACGAGCAGTACTTC CASSDSGGPYEQYF
- TRBJ1-1 TRBV9 TRBD1 TGTGCCAGCAGCGTCGGGACAGCGAACACTGAAGCTTTCTTT CASSVGTANTEAFF
- TRBJ2-1 TRBV5-5 - TGTGCCAGCAGCCTGGGACGGGGCTACAATGAGCAGTTCTTC CASSLGRGYNEQFF
once TRBJ1-3 TRBV9 - TGTGCCAGCAGCGTAAATGTCCTAGCTGGCGTCGCTGGAAACACCATATATTTT CASSVNVLAGVAGNTIYF
- TRBJ2-1 TRBV28 TRBD1 TGTGCCAGCAGTTTGGACAGGGGGGAGCAGTTCTTC CASSLDRGEQFF
once TRBJ1-4 TRBV6-5 TRBD1 TGTGCCAGCAGTTACGCACAGGGGCGGGAACTGTTTTTT CASSYAQGRELFF
- TRBJ2-5 TRBV29-1 TRBD2 TGCAGCGTCGATGGGACTAGCGGGGTCCCCTCCGAGACCCAGTACTTC CSVDGTSGVPSETQYF
once TRBJ1-2 TRBV9 TRBD1 TGTGCCAGCAGCGCAGACAGGGGGGAAGACGATGGCTACACCTTC CASSADRGEDDGYTF
- TRBJ1-2 TRBV10-3 - TGTGCCATCAGTGATTTTTATCGAGAGGACTATGGCTACACCTTC CAISDFYREDYGYTF
- TRBJ2-5 TRBV5-1 TRBD2 TGCGCCAGCAGCTTGGGCGGGGGGGCCAAAGAGACCCAGTACTTC CASSLGGGAKETQYF
- TRBJ1-2 TRBV18 - TGTGCCAGCTCACCACCGGTTTTGAGCCAGGGGATAAGTTATGGCTACACCTTC CASSPPVLSQGISYGYTF
- TRBJ1-1 TRBV7-8 - TGTGCCAGCAGCTTAGATGCAGGGGATAGAGCTTTCTTT CASSLDAGDRAFF
- TRBJ2-3 TRBV10-1 TRBD2 TGCGCCAGCAGTGGGGGACTAGCGGGGGACTCTAGCACAGATACGCAGTATTTT CASSGGLAGDSSTDTQYF
once TRBJ2-1 TRBV2 - TGTGCCAGCAGTGATGGCGGTGGTCTCAATGAGCAGTTCTTC CASSDGGGLNEQFF
- TRBJ2-2 TRBV30 TRBD2 TGTGCCTGCTTGACCCTGTTTAGCGGGGGGCCCAGCGGGGAGCTGTTTTTT CACLTLFSGGPSGELFF
few TRBJ2-1 TRBV6-5 TRBD2 TGTGCCAGCTGGGGCGGGGGGGCCGATGAGCAGTTCTTC CASWGGGADEQFF
- TRBJ1-3 TRBV10-3 TRBD1 TGTGCCATCAGTGAGTCGGGACCGGGACAGGGGGCTCCTGGAAACACCATATATTTT CAISESGPGQGAPGNTIYF
- TRBJ1-1 TRBV7-9 - TGTGCCAGCAGCCTTCCCAGGGACACTGAAGCTTTCTTT CASSLPRDTEAFF
- TRBJ2-1 TRBV13 - TGTGCCAGCAGCCCCGAGACGGGGATTGAGCAGTTCTTC CASSPETGIEQFF